Listed below are T cell receptor beta chains from one sample, sequenced in a study of blood T cell repertoires in COVID-19. Profiling relied on immunoSEQ multiplex PCR, and the TCRdb table lists in-frame clones only, not all of them. This sample has 200,000 to 300,000 clones, with approximately 85% found just once. Sequencing was performed on peripheral blood. The receptors originated from a human donor in a cohort sampled during active COVID-19. CDR3s include the opening cysteine and the closing phenylalanine or tryptophan. D genes are given only for firm matches. Rows may omit the clone size; those that give it use once, few, many or a size class.

CDR3aa,CDR3nt,v_gene,d_gene,j_gene,abundance
CASSLVGAGGNGYTF,TGTGCCAGCAGCTTGGTTGGCGCAGGGGGCAATGGCTACACCTTC,TRBV5-4,TRBD1,TRBJ1-2,once
CASSLAGTAIYEQYF,TGCGCCAGCAGCTTGGCCGGGACAGCTATTTACGAGCAGTACTTC,TRBV5-1,TRBD1,TRBJ2-7,few
CASSSPLSGAGSSYEQYF,TGTGCCAGCAGCTCCCCCCTCTCAGGGGCAGGTTCCTCCTACGAGCAGTACTTC,TRBV9,NA,TRBJ2-7,NA
CASNPSAGFSYNEQFF,TGTGCCAGCAACCCCTCAGCGGGCTTCTCCTACAATGAGCAGTTCTTC,TRBV6-6,NA,TRBJ2-1,NA
CASGQGEERKLFF,TGTGCCAGCGGACAGGGAGAAGAAAGAAAACTGTTTTTT,TRBV7-9,TRBD1,TRBJ1-4,NA
CASSQEAILAGVGEQYF,TGCGCCAGCAGCCAAGAAGCTATCCTAGCGGGAGTCGGCGAGCAGTACTTC,TRBV4-1,TRBD2,TRBJ2-7,NA
CASSEQGGSNQPQHF,TGTGCCAGCAGCGAACAAGGGGGCAGCAATCAGCCCCAGCATTTT,TRBV7-2,TRBD1,TRBJ1-5,NA
CASSPGQGGYEQYF,TGCGCCAGCAGCCCGGGACAGGGGGGCTACGAGCAGTACTTC,TRBV4-3,TRBD1,TRBJ2-7,NA
CASSRNPDRGISPLHF,TGTGCCAGCTCACGAAACCCGGACAGGGGGATATCACCCCTCCACTTT,TRBV18,TRBD1,TRBJ1-6,few
CAISDSGTEAFF,TGTGCCATCAGTGACTCAGGGACTGAAGCTTTCTTT,TRBV10-3,NA,TRBJ1-1,NA
CASSLRDRVNTIYF,TGTGCCAGCAGTTTAAGGGACAGGGTTAACACCATATATTTT,TRBV28,TRBD1,TRBJ1-3,NA
CASSSLGTGTYEQYF,TGTGCCAGCAGCTCGCTCGGGACAGGGACCTACGAGCAGTACTTC,TRBV7-9,TRBD1,TRBJ2-7,NA
CASSWSSTDTQYF,TGTGCCAGCAGCTGGAGTAGCACAGATACGCAGTATTTT,TRBV7-2,NA,TRBJ2-3,NA
CASKVQGAGEAFF,TGTGCCAGCAAAGTACAGGGGGCCGGCGAAGCTTTCTTT,TRBV6-6,TRBD1,TRBJ1-1,NA
CASSYNLQGAENTEAFF,TGTGCCAGCAGCTATAACTTACAGGGGGCTGAGAACACTGAAGCTTTCTTT,TRBV7-8,TRBD1,TRBJ1-1,NA
CASFNRQSYSGNTIYF,TGTGCCAGCTTTAACCGACAGTCCTACTCTGGAAACACCATATATTTT,TRBV7-8,NA,TRBJ1-3,NA
CASSSILLAGGRETQYF,TGTGCCAGCAGCTCAATTCTACTAGCGGGAGGGCGTGAGACCCAGTACTTC,TRBV28,TRBD2,TRBJ2-5,NA
CSVEGTGGVYEQYF,TGCAGCGTTGAAGGGACAGGGGGCGTATACGAGCAGTACTTC,TRBV29-1,TRBD1,TRBJ2-7,NA
CSASVAGIQETQYF,TGCAGTGCTAGTGTTGCGGGGATACAAGAGACCCAGTACTTC,TRBV20-1,NA,TRBJ2-5,once
CAWSVGPLGGGYTF,TGTGCCTGGAGTGTAGGCCCATTGGGGGGGGGCTACACCTTC,TRBV30,NA,TRBJ1-2,NA
CASSYMNSFYGYTF,TGTGCCAGCAGTTACATGAACAGCTTCTATGGCTACACCTTC,TRBV6-2/TRBV6-3,NA,TRBJ1-2,once
CASSPAGGPGDEQYF,TGTGCCAGCTCACCGGCAGGGGGGCCGGGCGACGAGCAGTACTTC,TRBV18,NA,TRBJ2-7,once
CASSWAAPGGNTEAFF,TGTGCCAGCAGTTGGGCAGCCCCTGGAGGGAACACTGAAGCTTTCTTT,TRBV27,NA,TRBJ1-1,NA
CSVTDRDGYTF,TGCAGCGTAACGGACAGGGACGGCTACACCTTC,TRBV29-1,TRBD1,TRBJ1-2,NA
CASSAGQGYYEQYF,TGTGCCAGCAGCGCCGGACAGGGGTACTACGAGCAGTACTTC,TRBV13,TRBD1,TRBJ2-7,NA
CASSLVTDNYGYTF,TGTGCCAGCAGCTTGGTAACAGATAACTATGGCTACACCTTC,TRBV5-4,NA,TRBJ1-2,NA
CASSFGLLVEQYF,TGTGCCAGCAGCTTCGGACTTTTGGTCGAGCAGTACTTC,TRBV7-2,NA,TRBJ2-7,once
CAISDGGDTQYF,TGTGCCATCAGTGATGGCGGGGATACGCAGTATTTT,TRBV10-3,NA,TRBJ2-3,NA
CASSVGGTGNYGYTF,TGTGCCAGCAGCGTAGGAGGGACAGGGAACTATGGCTACACCTTC,TRBV9,TRBD1,TRBJ1-2,NA
CASSLTGAGNQPQHF,TGCGCCAGCAGCTTAACAGGGGCCGGCAATCAGCCCCAGCATTTT,TRBV5-1,TRBD1,TRBJ1-5,NA
CASSYVTGGTNEKLFF,TGTGCCAGCAGTTACGTGACAGGAGGCACTAATGAAAAACTGTTTTTT,TRBV6-6,NA,TRBJ1-4,NA
CASSLTGGLKTQYF,TGTGCCAGCAGTCTAACGGGGGGGCTCAAGACCCAGTACTTC,TRBV27,TRBD2,TRBJ2-5,NA
CASSLEGHPNTEAFF,TGTGCCAGCAGCTTGGAGGGACACCCGAACACTGAAGCTTTCTTT,TRBV5-5,NA,TRBJ1-1,NA
CASTVAGNKQYF,TGTGCCAGCACGGTGGCAGGGAACAAGCAGTACTTC,TRBV6-5,NA,TRBJ2-7,NA
CASSSFSLSYEQYF,TGTGCCAGCAGTAGTTTTAGCCTCTCCTACGAGCAGTACTTC,TRBV2,NA,TRBJ2-7,NA
CASSARDRGEQYF,TGTGCCAGCAGTGCCCGGGACAGGGGCGAGCAGTACTTC,TRBV6-6,TRBD1,TRBJ2-7,once
CASSSRTSSHEQYF,TGTGCCAGCAGCTCCAGGACTAGTTCGCACGAGCAGTACTTC,TRBV27,TRBD2,TRBJ2-7,NA
CASSSLYLGGNTEAFF,TGTGCCAGCAGCTCCCTGTATTTAGGGGGGAACACTGAAGCTTTCTTT,TRBV5-4,NA,TRBJ1-1,NA
CASSQGTTNTGELFF,TGCGCCAGCAGCCAAGGTACGACAAACACCGGGGAGCTGTTTTTT,TRBV4-3,NA,TRBJ2-2,NA
CASSRWTEDYPLHF,TGCGCCAGCAGCCGGTGGACAGAGGATTATCCCCTCCACTTT,TRBV5-1,NA,TRBJ1-6,NA
CASSPPRGGSTDTQYF,TGTGCCAGCAGCCCCCCGCGCGGGGGGAGCACAGATACGCAGTATTTT,TRBV9,TRBD2,TRBJ2-3,NA
CASSPRGQSSGNTIYF,TGTGCCAGCTCACCACGAGGACAGAGCTCTGGAAACACCATATATTTT,TRBV18,NA,TRBJ1-3,NA
CASSEVAGRTYEQYF,TGTGCCAGCAGTGAGGTAGCGGGGCGGACCTACGAGCAGTACTTC,TRBV6-4,TRBD2,TRBJ2-7,NA
CAWSVSDRQPQHF,TGTGCCTGGAGTGTAAGCGACCGTCAGCCCCAGCATTTT,TRBV30,NA,TRBJ1-5,NA
CASIPLGEGAFF,TGTGCCAGCATCCCCTTGGGGGAGGGCGCTTTCTTT,TRBV7-2,NA,TRBJ1-1,NA
CASSQTGRGGNQPQHF,TGTGCCAGCAGCCAAACAGGGCGCGGTGGCAATCAGCCCCAGCATTTT,TRBV7-6,NA,TRBJ1-5,NA
CASSPPGINEKLFF,TGTGCCAGCAGTCCGCCAGGGATTAATGAAAAACTGTTTTTT,TRBV28,NA,TRBJ1-4,once
CASRQAGTGTYNEQFF,TGTGCCAGCAGGCAAGCCGGGACAGGAACTTACAATGAGCAGTTCTTC,TRBV3-1/TRBV3-2,TRBD1,TRBJ2-1,NA
CASSYSKAGQSYEQYF,TGTGCCAGCAGTTACTCGAAGGCGGGACAGTCCTACGAGCAGTACTTC,TRBV6-5,NA,TRBJ2-7,NA
CASSQSEGNSGNTIYF,TGCGCCAGCAGTCAATCAGAGGGTAACTCTGGAAACACCATATATTTT,TRBV23-1,NA,TRBJ1-3,NA
CASSEEGPEKLFF,TGTGCCAGCAGTGAGGAGGGGCCCGAAAAACTGTTTTTT,TRBV2,NA,TRBJ1-4,NA
CASSSNRQGAGSGNTIYF,TGTGCCAGCTCATCAAATCGACAGGGGGCAGGATCTGGAAACACCATATATTTT,TRBV18,TRBD1,TRBJ1-3,NA
CASSVQPKGGRLDWRRTDTQYF,TGCGCCAGCAGTGTACAACCTAAGGGGGGGCGCCTTGACTGGCGGAGGACAGATACGCAGTATTTT,TRBV10-1,NA,TRBJ2-3,NA
CASSGQGARSRWTYEQYF,TGTGCCAGCAGTGGACAGGGGGCGCGTTCTCGGTGGACCTACGAGCAGTACTTC,TRBV27,TRBD1,TRBJ2-7,NA
CASSKAGRYNEQFF,TGTGCCAGCAGCAAAGCGGGGCGGTACAATGAGCAGTTCTTC,TRBV21-1,NA,TRBJ2-1,NA
CASSPRTGGVYNSPLHF,TGTGCCAGCAGTCCTCGGACAGGGGGCGTTTATAATTCACCCCTCCACTTT,TRBV27,TRBD1,TRBJ1-6,NA